A selection of T cell receptor beta chains follows, all from one sample in a study of early stage breast cancer tumors. Produced via immunoSEQ multiplex PCR; TCRdb's table is partial and in-frame only. The sample has 25,000 to 35,000 clones; roughly four fifths are singletons. Sample: blood. These receptors were collected from a person aged 50-59 years with breast cancer. The CDR3 runs from the conserved cysteine through the conserved F or W. Fields, in order: V gene, J gene, D gene, clone size, CDR3 DNA, CDR3 protein. D genes are given only for firm matches. The size entry is marked missing in some rows and otherwise reads once, few, many or a size class.

TRBV28	TRBJ2-5	-	-	TGTGCCAGCAGTTCGGTCATGCGGGGAGAGACCCAGTACTTC	CASSSVMRGETQYF
TRBV6-6	TRBJ1-5	-	-	TGTGCCAGCAGTTACTCGGGCGGGAATAGCAATCAGCCCCAGCATTTT	CASSYSGGNSNQPQHF
TRBV5-4	TRBJ2-6	-	-	TGTGCCAGCACCAGCCCGCCATCTGGGGCCAACGTCCTGACTTTC	CASTSPPSGANVLTF
TRBV28	TRBJ2-7	TRBD1	-	TGTGCCAGCAGTTTAAACAGGGGGCCCATCTACGAGCAGTACTTC	CASSLNRGPIYEQYF
TRBV30	TRBJ2-1	TRBD2	-	TGTGCCTGGAGTACGGGGGGTCTCAATGAGCAGTTCTTC	CAWSTGGLNEQFF
TRBV30	TRBJ2-7	TRBD2	-	TGTGCCTGGAGGGGGAGGGGAGTGCAGTACTTC	CAWRGRGVQYF
TRBV2	TRBJ2-7	TRBD1	-	TGTGCCAGCAGTGAAGCAAGGGGGCGAAACGAGCAGTACTTC	CASSEARGRNEQYF
TRBV4-3	TRBJ1-5	-	-	TGCGCCAGCAGCCAAGATGGGGGGAGCAATCAGCCCCAGCATTTT	CASSQDGGSNQPQHF
TRBV7-9	TRBJ1-4	-	-	TGTGCCAGCAGCCTGGACGGAACTAATGAAAAACTGTTTTTT	CASSLDGTNEKLFF
TRBV6-6	TRBJ1-3	-	-	TGTGCCAGCAGTTACCCTGAAGGAGGAAACACCATATATTTT	CASSYPEGGNTIYF
TRBV15	TRBJ2-7	-	-	TGTGCCACCAGCAGAGATCTAGGGATAGGGCCCGAGCAGTACTTC	CATSRDLGIGPEQYF
TRBV14	TRBJ2-1	TRBD2	-	TGTGCCAGCAGCCAACCAAAGCGGGGGGGATGGAATGAGCAGTTCTTC	CASSQPKRGGWNEQFF
TRBV5-4	TRBJ2-5	TRBD2	-	TGTGCCAGCAGACCGGGACTAGCGGGGGTGGGGGAAGAGACCCAGTACTTC	CASRPGLAGVGEETQYF
TRBV5-1	TRBJ1-1	-	-	TGCGCCAGCAGCCGAATAGCAGGGAACACTGAAGCTTTCTTT	CASSRIAGNTEAFF
TRBV19	TRBJ1-4	-	-	TGTGCCAGTAGCCCGGCCGGGCGACGGCTTGAAAAACTGTTTTTT	CASSPAGRRLEKLFF
TRBV5-1	TRBJ2-2	TRBD2	-	TGCGCCAGCAGCTTGGGACTAGCCCTCGGGGAGCTGTTTTTT	CASSLGLALGELFF
TRBV4-1	TRBJ1-5	-	few	TGCGCCAGCAGCCACCTCCGAGGGACACGCAATCAGCCCCAGCATTTT	CASSHLRGTRNQPQHF